This entry lists 20 T cell receptor beta chains sequenced from one sample in a study of shared clonotypes between healthy human individuals. As defined, naive CD8 cells were CD45RO-negative and positively selected for CCR7, with terminally differentiated effector memory CD45RA+ cells excluded. Data came from immunoSEQ multiplex PCR; TCRdb stores just in-frame clones and leaves some out. This table holds about 2.1 million clones, 80% to 95% found once. The sequencing input was naive CD8+ T cells from PBMCs. Receptor source: a man in his late teens or twenties in good health. Some clones in this sample may be carry-over from other donors' samples.

The chain carries TRBV7-9 and TRBJ2-2; the D gene is possibly TRBD2 (6 bases). Trimming took off 2 bases at V and 0 bases at J, with 19 bases between the two ends. The CDR3 length is 19 residues. Germline CDR1 SEHNR, CDR2 FQNEAQ (reference sequence). Here the CDR3 reads CASSLRDFFQTTNTGELFF. The DNA for the CDR3 is TGTGCCAGCAGCTTAAGGGACTTCTTTCAAACGACGAACACCGGGGAGCTGTTTTTT.

The chain is built from TRBV4-1 and TRBJ2-1; a weak D match, TRBD2 (5 bases). With 0 bases removed from V and 7 bases from J, the gap between germline ends came to 16 bases. The CDR3 loop spans 16 amino acids. Germline V gene data show CDR1 as MGHRA and CDR2 as YSYEKL. The CDR3 DNA reads TGCGCCAGCAGCCAAGAAGGCGAGGGATTGGCAAATGAGCAGTTCTTC. It encodes CASSQEGEGLANEQFF.

The chain employs TRBV10-2 and TRBJ2-3; 8 bases are a match to TRBD2. The CDR3 contains 18 residues. Germline V gene data show CDR1 as WSHSY and CDR2 as SAAADI. V was pared by 1 base and J by 8 bases, with 17 bases of the junction left unmatched. CDR3: CASSELSPSGSISPTQYF. The CDR3 DNA reads as TGCGCCAGCAGTGAGTTGTCACCCAGCGGGAGTATCTCCCCTACGCAGTATTTT.

Points on this clone: The sample holds other DNA sequences that translate to the same CDR3. The genes are TRBV15 and TRBJ2-7; no definite D call. CDR3 length equals 14 residues. Germline lookup yields CDR1 LNHNV and CDR2 YYDKDF (reference sequence). V lost 1 base, J lost 1 base, and 8 bases lay in between. This CDR3 reads CATSRGLGSYEQYF. The CDR3 coding sequence is TGTGCCACCAGCAGAGGCCTTGGGTCCTACGAGCAGTACTTC.

The rearrangement joins TRBV28 to TRBJ2-7, with 8 bases lining up with TRBD1. CDR3 length: 15 amino acids. Germline trimming cut 4 bases from V and 9 bases from J; bases unmatched to any gene: 14. Germline CDR1 and CDR2: MDHEN and SYDVKM. Here the CDR3 DNA reads TGTGCCAGCAGTTCGACAGGGGTAAAGCACCTCGGGCAGTACTTC. Its translation is CASSSTGVKHLGQYF.

The chain couples TRBV28 to TRBJ2-1, with 7 bases aligning to TRBD2. Germline V gives CDR1 MDHEN, CDR2 SYDVKM. The length of the CDR3 is 17 residues. The V and J ends lost 6 bases and 4 bases, in that order; junction bases with no gene match: 15. The CDR3 region has the DNA TGTGCCAGCAGCCACACCAGGGAGGGGTTGGGGTACAATGAGCAGTTCTTC. Translated, it gives CASSHTREGLGYNEQFF.

V and J are TRBV7-9 and TRBJ2-5; the D is unclear. The CDR3 has 13 amino acids. Looked up from germline, CDR1 is SEHNR and CDR2 is FQNEAQ (reference sequence). Trimming removed 5 bases from V and 0 bases from J, with 7 bases in between. CDR3 nucleotides: TGTGCCAGCAGCCCAGAGAACCAAGAGACCCAGTACTTC. Amino acid sequence: CASSPENQETQYF.

This clone has a handful of counts. The chain employs TRBV28 and TRBJ1-1, with 9 bases lining up with TRBD1. V lost 4 bases, J lost 5 bases, and 8 bases stayed unmatched. CDR1 is MDHEN and CDR2 is SYDVKM in the germline V gene. The CDR3 totals 15 residues. The CDR3, as DNA: TGTGCCAGCAGTTCCCGTGCGGGACAGGGAACTGAAGCTTTCTTT. Amino acids: CASSSRAGQGTEAFF.

The rearrangement links TRBV6-5 to TRBJ2-7; D not certain. CDR3 size: 14 residues. CDR1 and CDR2 (germline): MNHEY, SVGAGI. The V end lost 5 bases, the J end lost 3 bases, and 14 bases lay between the germline ends. The CDR3 DNA sequence: TGTGCCAGCAGTGGCTCAGGATCGTTCTACGAGCAGTACTTC. Translation gives CASSGSGSFYEQYF.

On this clone: The same CDR3 also results from other DNA sequences found in this sample. The V call is TRBV5-1, the J call TRBJ2-3, with D unclear. Trimming removed 0 bases from V and 6 bases from J, with 5 bases in between. CDR1 is SGHRS and CDR2 is YFSETQ in the germline V gene. The CDR3 spans 12 residues. CDR3: CASSLEVDTQYF. CDR3 bases: TGCGCCAGCAGCTTGGAAGTTGATACGCAGTATTTT.

This clone was seen a single time. The V gene is TRBV28, the J gene TRBJ1-5, with D hard to call. The V end was cut by 5 bases, the J end by 0 bases, with 20 bases between. Germline assignment: CDR1 MDHEN and CDR2 SYDVKM. CDR3 length: 18 residues. CDR3 in amino acids: CASSGRPVQILSNQPQHF. The CDR3, as DNA: TGTGCCAGCAGTGGGAGACCAGTCCAAATTCTTAGCAATCAGCCCCAGCATTTT. Using reference TRBV28 and TRBJ1-5 for the parts outside the CDR3, the full variable domain is DVKVTQSSRYLVKRTGEKVFLECVQDMDHENMFWYRQDPGLGLRLIYFSYDVKMKEKGDIPEGYSVSREKKERFSLILESASTNQTSMYLCASSGRPVQILSNQPQHFGDGTRLSIL.

V gene TRBV7-7 combines with J gene TRBJ2-3; D ambiguous. Germline V gives CDR1 SSHAT, CDR2 FNYEAQ (reference sequence). CDR3 size: 15 residues. The V end was cut by 1 base, the J end by 2 bases, with 10 bases between. For the CDR3, the DNA is TGTGCCAGCAGCTTAGTGGGCAGCCCCACAGATACGCAGTATTTT. Residues: CASSLVGSPTDTQYF.

The J gene is TRBJ2-7, the V gene TRBV6-1; D unclear. V was trimmed by 4 bases and J by 2 bases, leaving 6 bases between them. CDR3 length equals 12 residues. Germline V gene data show CDR1 as MNHNS and CDR2 as SASEGT. The CDR3 DNA is TGTGCCAGCAGTGGTAGCACCTACGAGCAGTACTTC. It codes for CASSGSTYEQYF.

The V call is TRBV5-6, the J call TRBJ1-1; 7 bases agree with TRBD1. This CDR3 contains 14 residues. J was trimmed by 1 base and V by 4 bases; bases with no gene match: 4. CDR1 is SGHDT and CDR2 is YYEEEE in the germline V gene. CDR3 residues: CASSVGQPNTEAFF. The DNA of the CDR3 is TGTGCCAGCAGCGTGGGACAGCCGAACACTGAAGCTTTCTTT.

This CDR3 is CASSQGRGWGSDEQYF. The CDR3 DNA reads TGCGCCAGCAGCCAAGGCCGAGGGTGGGGGTCCGACGAGCAGTACTTC. The rearrangement joins TRBV4-1 to TRBJ2-7; D tentatively reads TRBD1 or TRBD2 (5 bases each). CDR1 MGHRA and CDR2 YSYEKL come from the germline V gene. Trimming took off 1 base at V and 5 bases at J, with 18 bases between the two ends. CDR3 length: 16 amino acids.

V is TRBV7-2 and J is TRBJ1-3; 9 positions match TRBD1. Germline V gene data show CDR1 as SGHTA and CDR2 as FQGNSA. The trim removed 6 bases at V and 0 bases at J, leaving 9 bases unmatched. The CDR3 is 17 residues long. The CDR3 nucleotides are TGTGCCAGCAGTCAGAGGACAGGGGAAGTCTCTGGAAACACCATATATTTT. Protein: CASSQRTGEVSGNTIYF.

This clone has a single count. The chain employs TRBV28 and TRBJ2-7; tentatively, D is TRBD2 (5 bases). The germline V and J ends were trimmed by 1 base and 5 bases, with 12 bases remaining between them. Per the germline V gene, CDR1 is MDHEN and CDR2 is SYDVKM. This CDR3 comprises 14 residues. CDR3 coding DNA: TGTGCCAGCAGTTTATTACCTAGAGGGAACGAGCAGTACTTC. This translates into CASSLLPRGNEQYF.

This rearrangement joins TRBV6-5 to TRBJ2-7; TRBD1 or TRBD2 may be the D gene (5 bases each). The length of the CDR3 is 14 residues. Trimming took off 4 bases at V and 4 bases at J, with 14 bases between the two ends. CDR1 MNHEY and CDR2 SVGAGI come from the germline V gene. The CDR3 sequence is CASSLWDRQYEQYF. In DNA form, the CDR3 reads TGTGCCAGCAGTTTATGGGACCGACAATACGAGCAGTACTTC.

The chain uses TRBV7-3 and TRBJ2-2; D remains unclear. V was clipped by 6 bases and J by 5 bases, with 16 bases between them. Germline CDR1 SGHTA, CDR2 FQGTGA. The CDR3 runs to 15 residues. CDR3 nucleotide sequence: TGTGCCAGCAGTCCCGATTGGGCTGGGACCGGGGAGCTGTTTTTT. Translation gives CASSPDWAGTGELFF.

The CDR3 coding sequence is TGTGCCAGCAGCGTCCCCGGGGCGGGAGGACATAACAATGAGCAGTTCTTC. Its translation: CASSVPGAGGHNNEQFF. The gene calls are TRBV9 and TRBJ2-1; 8 bases map to TRBD2. The CDR3 is 17 amino acids. CDR1 and CDR2 from the germline V gene are SGDLS and YYNGEE. J lost 5 bases, V lost 2 bases, and 12 bases had no gene match.